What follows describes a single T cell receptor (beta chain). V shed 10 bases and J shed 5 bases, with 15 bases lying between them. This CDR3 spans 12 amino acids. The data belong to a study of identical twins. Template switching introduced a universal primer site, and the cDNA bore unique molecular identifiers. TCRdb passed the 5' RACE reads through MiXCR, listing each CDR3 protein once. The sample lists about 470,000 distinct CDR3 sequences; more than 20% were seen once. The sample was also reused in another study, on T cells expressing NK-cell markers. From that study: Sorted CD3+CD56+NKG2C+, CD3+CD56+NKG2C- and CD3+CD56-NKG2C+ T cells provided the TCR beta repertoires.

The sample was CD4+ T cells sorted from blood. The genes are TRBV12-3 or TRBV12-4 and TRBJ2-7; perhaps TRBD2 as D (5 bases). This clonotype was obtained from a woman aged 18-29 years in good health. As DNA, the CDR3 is TGTGCCACCAGCGGAAGTTTCCACGAGCAGTACTTC. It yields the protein CATSGSFHEQYF.